The 23 T cell receptor beta chains reported below all come from one sample, sequenced in a study (dated by TCRdb to between 2015 and 2017). The receptor library was made with 5' RACE. Sequencer: Illumina MiSeq. TCRdb reanalyzed the raw reads on its own, using fastp at Q25 for trimming and MiXCR for clone calling, and kept in-frame beta chains. A single entry per CDR3 protein holds the most common genes and DNA from its merged rows. For this sample there are 8,500 to 9,500 distinct CDR3 sequences; less than 65% appear just once. The leading ten clones occupy 6.2% of the sample. The sequencing input was tumor-infiltrating memory CD4+ T cells sorted from the breast tumor. Per the publication, the cell subset or site label means: memory CD4+ T cells, CD4+CD45RO+CD25-. The receptors here all came from a female donor with breast cancer.

This chain connects TRBV7-2 to TRBJ2-7; 7 positions match TRBD2. Germline CDR1 is SGHTA and CDR2 is FQGNSA. The V and J ends lost 1 base and 2 bases, in that order; junction bases with no gene match: 2. This CDR3 comprises 14 residues. CDR3 amino acids: CASSLEGGAYEQYF. The DNA of the CDR3 is TGTGCCAGCAGCTTAGAGGGAGGGGCCTACGAGCAGTACTTC.

The V and J genes are TRBV7-7 and TRBJ2-5; D ambiguous. The CDR3 has 13 residues. V lost 4 bases, J lost 5 bases, and 11 bases lay in between. From germline, CDR1 is SSHAT and CDR2 FNYEAQ (reference sequence). The CDR3 nucleotides read TGTGCCAGCAGCTCAGAAGTTGTTGAGACCCAGTACTTC. Its translation: CASSSEVVETQYF.

The rearrangement links TRBV4-1 to TRBJ1-2; D is unclear. V lost 0 bases and J 6 bases, leaving 14 bases between the germline ends. The CDR3 totals 15 residues. Germline V lookup: CDR1 MGHRA, CDR2 YSYEKL. The CDR3 region is CASSQDDTRPDGYTF. In DNA form, the CDR3 reads TGCGCCAGCAGCCAAGACGACACAAGACCTGATGGCTACACCTTC.

This clonotype was detected a few times. In DNA, the CDR3 is TGCGCCAGCAGCCGAATCACAGGGGACGAGCAGTACTTC. Protein: CASSRITGDEQYF. This rearrangement joins TRBV4-1 to TRBJ2-7; 7 bases are shared with TRBD1. Losses at the gene ends were 4 bases for V and 5 bases for J; bases not matched to a gene: 5. Germline V lookup: CDR1 MGHRA, CDR2 YSYEKL. CDR3 length equals 13 residues.

The chain is built from TRBV7-2 and TRBJ1-1, with 8 bases identical to TRBD1. Germline V gene data show CDR1 as SGHTA and CDR2 as FQGNSA. V lost 5 bases, J lost 5 bases, and 4 bases stayed unmatched. The CDR3 sequence is 13 residues long. This chain's CDR3 is CASSPRTGTEAFF. The CDR3 nucleotides read TGTGCCAGCAGCCCTCGGACAGGGACTGAAGCTTTCTTT.

This rearrangement joins TRBV4-1 to TRBJ1-2; 7 bases line up with TRBD1. With 1 base clipped from V and 6 bases from J, the junction kept 8 bases outside the gene matches. This CDR3 has 15 residues. CDR1 is MGHRA, CDR2 YSYEKL, per germline. The CDR3 loop is CASSQGVQGYDGYTF. DNA for the CDR3: TGCGCCAGCAGCCAAGGAGTACAGGGGTATGATGGCTACACCTTC.

This chain uses TRBV12-3 or TRBV12-4 with TRBJ1-4, with 7 bases fitting TRBD1. The ends lost 5 bases at V and 8 bases at J; junction bases unmatched: 5. The CDR3 extends over 13 amino acids. CDR3 protein: CASSPGTVEKLFF. The CDR3 bases are TGTGCCAGCAGTCCCGGGACAGTCGAAAAACTGTTTTTT.

This clonotype was seen only once. The V gene is TRBV12-3 or TRBV12-4, the J gene TRBJ1-1, with D hard to call. The CDR3 consists of 14 residues. V was clipped by 1 base and J by 0 bases, with 6 bases between them. CDR3 bases: TGTGCCAGCAGTTTAGGCACGGTGAACACTGAAGCTTTCTTT. This sequence encodes CASSLGTVNTEAFF.

The genes are TRBV6-5 and TRBJ1-2; no clear D. CDR3 length: 11 amino acids. The germline V and J ends were trimmed by 5 bases and 7 bases, with 8 bases remaining between them. Looked up from germline, CDR1 is MNHEY and CDR2 is SVGAGI. CDR3 nucleotides: TGTGCCAGCAGTACCGCAGGTGGCTACACCTTC. This translates into CASSTAGGYTF.

The table lists this clonotype with a few counts. The chain recombines TRBV20-1 with TRBJ2-1, with 8 bases that match TRBD1. V lost 6 bases, J lost 7 bases, and 11 bases stayed unmatched. The germline V gene encodes CDR1 DFQATT and CDR2 SNEGSKA (reference sequence). CDR3 length equals 14 residues. The CDR3 nucleotides are TGCAGTGCCCGAGGGACAGGTGATAGGAATGAGCAGTTCTTC. Its translation: CSARGTGDRNEQFF.

V gene TRBV24-1 combines with J gene TRBJ2-3, with a possible D match to TRBD2 (5 bases). CDR1 KGHDR and CDR2 SFDVKD come from the germline V gene. Deletions cut 1 base from V and 5 bases from J, with 9 bases between. This CDR3 comprises 14 residues. The CDR3, as DNA: TGTGCCACCAGTGATTTCCCAGCGGTAGATACGCAGTATTTT. It codes for CATSDFPAVDTQYF.

The chain has TRBV10-2 and TRBJ2-5; tentatively, D is TRBD1 or TRBD2 (5 bases each). There are 18 residues in the CDR3. Germline V gene data show CDR1 as WSHSY and CDR2 as SAAADI. V lost 1 base and J 4 bases, leaving 22 bases between the germline ends. CDR3 DNA sequence: TGCGCCAGCAGTGAGTTCGGGGCTTCACAAAACCAAGGAGAGACCCAGTACTTC. This translates into CASSEFGASQNQGETQYF.

The chain uses TRBV11-2 and TRBJ2-2, with a possible D match to TRBD2 (5 bases). V was shortened by 0 bases and J by 1 base, with 6 bases between the two germline ends. The CDR3 covers 15 residues. CDR1 is SGHAT, CDR2 FQNNGV, per germline. The CDR3 spells CASSLEAGNTGELFF. In DNA form, the CDR3 reads TGTGCCAGCAGCTTAGAGGCGGGGAACACCGGGGAGCTGTTTTTT.

This clonotype occurred a few times. The V call is TRBV12-3 or TRBV12-4, the J call TRBJ2-7; D unclear. This CDR3 has 13 amino acids. V lost 6 bases, J lost 2 bases, and 11 bases lay in between. CDR3: CASRLGQTYEQYF. In DNA form, the CDR3 reads TGTGCCAGCAGGCTCGGGCAGACCTACGAGCAGTACTTC.

The chain employs TRBV20-1 and TRBJ2-7; 9 bases map to TRBD2. This CDR3 has 16 amino acids. J lost 3 bases, V lost 0 bases, and 9 bases had no gene match. CDR1 is DFQATT, CDR2 SNEGSKA, per germline (reference sequence). CDR3 amino acids: CSARDRLRGGDYEQYF. The CDR3 coding sequence is TGCAGTGCTAGAGATCGACTGCGGGGGGGGGACTACGAGCAGTACTTC.

About this clonotype: The junction and the germline gene differ at one end; a read error may be behind it. This chain joins TRBV7-3 and TRBJ1-2, with TRBD1 matching 7 bases. The CDR3 loop spans 17 amino acids. CDR1 is SGHTA and CDR2 is FQGTGA in the germline V gene. In DNA form, the CDR3 reads TGTGCCATCAGCTTAATCGGGGGGACAGACAGCAACTATGGCTACACCTTC. It encodes CAISLIGGTDSNYGYTF.

CDR3 region: CASSLPQGASYF. CDR3 DNA sequence: TGTGCCAGCAGCTTACCTCAGGGCGCGTCGTACTTC. The chain carries TRBV7-2 and TRBJ2-4; tentative D call: TRBD1 (5 bases). V dropped 2 bases and J dropped 15 bases, with 14 bases sitting between them. CDR3 length: 12 residues. Germline loops: CDR1 SGHTA, CDR2 FQGNSA. Variable domain in full (rest from reference TRBV7-2 and TRBJ2-4): GAGVSQSPSNKVTEKGKDVELRCDPISGHTALYWYRQSLGQGLEFLIYFQGNSAPDKSGLPSDRFSAERTGGSVSTLTIQRTQQEDSAVYLCASSLPQGASYFGAGTRLSVL.

The V call is TRBV7-3, the J call TRBJ1-1; D is unresolved. Trimming left V 5 bases short and J 5 bases short, with 12 bases between. The CDR3 loop spans 13 amino acids. Germline CDR1 is SGHTA and CDR2 is FQGTGA. Here the CDR3 reads CASSAGSGTEAFF. CDR3 nucleotide sequence: TGTGCCAGCAGCGCGGGATCGGGAACTGAAGCTTTCTTT. The full variable domain, in which reference TRBV7-3 and TRBJ1-1 provide the parts outside the CDR3, is GAGVSQTPSNKVTEKGKYVELRCDPISGHTALYWYRQSLGQGPEFLIYFQGTGAADDSGLPNDRFFAVRPEGSVSTLKIQRTERGDSAVYLCASSAGSGTEAFFGQGTRLTVV.

The chain couples TRBV20-1 to TRBJ2-1; TRBD2 matches at 7 bases. Germline V gene lookup returns CDR1 DFQATT and CDR2 SNEGSKA (reference sequence). The CDR3 has 17 amino acids. After removal of 6 bases from V and 0 bases from J, the junction contained 14 bases not matched to a gene. The CDR3 DNA sequence: TGCAGTGCCCGAGGGCTAGCGGATTGGAGCTCCTACAATGAGCAGTTCTTC. Its translation is CSARGLADWSSYNEQFF.

The rearrangement joins TRBV3-1 to TRBJ2-1, with D tentatively TRBD2 (6 bases). CDR1 LGHDT and CDR2 YNNKEL come from the germline V gene (reference sequence). CDR3 length: 15 amino acids. With 1 base removed from V and 6 bases from J, the gap between germline ends came to 13 bases. CDR3 in DNA: TGTGCCAGCAGCCAAGCTGGGGGGATGATCAATGAGCAGTTCTTC. It yields the protein CASSQAGGMINEQFF.

The chain carries TRBV28 and TRBJ2-5; 7 bases map to TRBD1. Germline CDR1 is MDHEN and CDR2 is SYDVKM. The V segment lost 4 bases and the J segment 4 bases; nucleotides outside the gene matches: 12. This CDR3 contains 16 residues. In DNA, the CDR3 is TGTGCCAGCAGTTCATCAAAGGGGGCTTCGCTAGAGACCCAGTACTTC. Its protein is CASSSSKGASLETQYF.

The chain joins TRBV4-2 to TRBJ2-7, with 7 bases identical to TRBD1. Looked up from germline, CDR1 is LGHNA and CDR2 is YNFKEQ. Losses at the gene ends were 6 bases for V and 0 bases for J; bases not matched to a gene: 2. The CDR3 is 13 residues long. CDR3 sequence: CASSRDSSYEQYF. The DNA for the CDR3 is TGTGCCAGCAGTAGGGACAGCTCCTACGAGCAGTACTTC.

The chain is built from TRBV12-3 or TRBV12-4 and TRBJ2-7; 9 bases are shared with TRBD1. V lost 7 bases to trimming and J lost 4 bases; unmatched junction nucleotides: 5. This CDR3 has 13 amino acids. The CDR3 bases are TGTGCCAGCACCCCGGGACAGGGATACGAGCAGTACTTC. Translating it yields CASTPGQGYEQYF.